Listed below are T cell receptor beta chains from one sample, sequenced in a study of cytomegalovirus exposure and HLA in healthy donors. Profiling relied on immunoSEQ multiplex PCR, and the TCRdb table lists in-frame clones only, not all of them. The sample consists of 75,000 to 90,000 clones, about 69% of them appearing once. Sample: PBMCs. These receptors all stem from a man in his 60s in good health and CMV-seronegative. Both conserved end residues are part of each CDR3. Each record gives: J gene, D gene, clone size, V gene, CDR3 DNA, CDR3 protein. The D gene is left open where the match is weak. Some rows mark clone size as missing; the rest say once, few, many or name a class of expanded clone.

>TRBJ2-3|TRBD2|-|TRBV4-1
TGCGCCAGCAGCCAGTCACTAGCGGGGGCCACAGATACGCAGTATTTT
CASSQSLAGATDTQYF
>TRBJ1-3|-|-|TRBV11-2
TGTGCCAGCTCGGGGGTCCTCTCTGGAAACACCATATATTTT
CASSGVLSGNTIYF
>TRBJ2-1|-|-|TRBV5-6
TGTGCCAGCAGCTTGTCTAGGGAGCAGTTCTTC
CASSLSREQFF
>TRBJ2-3|TRBD2|-|TRBV18
TGTGCCAGCTCACCAACGACTAGCGGGGGAAATTGGGATACGCAGTATTTT
CASSPTTSGGNWDTQYF
>TRBJ1-4|TRBD1|few|TRBV7-3
TGTGCTAGCAGCCCGGGGACAGGCCCTAATGAAAAACTGTTTTTT
CASSPGTGPNEKLFF
>TRBJ1-1|TRBD1|-|TRBV19
TGTGCCAGTATCGCCTGGGACAGGGTTATGAACACTGAAGCTTTCTTT
CASIAWDRVMNTEAFF
>TRBJ2-2|-|-|TRBV7-3
TGTGCCAGCAGCCGAGGGGGGGACACCGGGGAGCTGTTTTTT
CASSRGGDTGELFF
>TRBJ2-3|-|-|TRBV12-5
TGTGCTAGTGGTTTAGCCGTAGGGGGGGCGACCACAGATACGCAGTATTTT
CASGLAVGGATTDTQYF
>TRBJ2-1|-|-|TRBV16
TGTGCCAGCAGCCAAGGTCTGGGAGAGGGGCAGTTCTTC
CASSQGLGEGQFF
>TRBJ2-1|TRBD2|-|TRBV6-5
TGTGCCAGCAGTTACACGGGGGGGCCTCGGGAGCAGTTCTTC
CASSYTGGPREQFF
>TRBJ2-6|-|few|TRBV7-2
TGTGCCAGCAGCCCCGGTAGGGCCAACGTCCTGACTTTC
CASSPGRANVLTF
>TRBJ2-5|-|few|TRBV2
TGTGCCAGCAGTGCGCTACAAGAGACCCAGTACTTC
CASSALQETQYF